This TCR beta chain is drawn from a study of blood T cell repertoires in COVID-19. Germline CDR1 and CDR2: SGHNT and YYREEE (reference sequence). The ends were cut back, 1 base at V and 1 base at J, with 11 bases in the middle. The CDR3 extends over 15 amino acids. Assay used: immunoSEQ multiplex PCR; TCRdb lists only in-frame clones, some missing. In the table there are some 270,000 clones, 70% to 90% of which are singletons. The TCR sequence derives from a woman in her thirties who had recovered from COVID-19. The chain employs TRBV5-4 and TRBJ2-5; a possible D gene is TRBD2 (6 bases). The sequenced material came from PBMCs or T cells enriched from blood (not recorded which). The CDR3 loop reads CASSLKREVQETQYF. CDR3 in DNA: TGTGCCAGCAGCTTGAAAAGGGAGGTCCAAGAGACCCAGTACTTC.